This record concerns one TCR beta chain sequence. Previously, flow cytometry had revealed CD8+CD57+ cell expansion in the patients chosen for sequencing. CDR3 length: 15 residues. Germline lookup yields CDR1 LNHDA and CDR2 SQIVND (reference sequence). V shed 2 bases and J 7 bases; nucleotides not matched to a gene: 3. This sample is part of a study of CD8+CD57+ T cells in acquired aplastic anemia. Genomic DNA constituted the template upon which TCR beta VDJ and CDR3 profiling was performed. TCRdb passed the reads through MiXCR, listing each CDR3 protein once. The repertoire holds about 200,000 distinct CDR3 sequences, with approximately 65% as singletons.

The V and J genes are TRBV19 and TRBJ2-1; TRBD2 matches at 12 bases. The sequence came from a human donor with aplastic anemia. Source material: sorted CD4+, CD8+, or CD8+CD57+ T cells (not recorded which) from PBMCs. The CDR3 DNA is TGTGCCAGTAGTATACTAGCGGGGGGGACGAATGAGCAGTTCTTC. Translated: CASSILAGGTNEQFF.